Shown below are 15 T cell receptor beta chains from a single sample sequenced in a study of beta chain features in type 1 diabetes. Regarding the study as a whole: All four CD4+ subsets from Type 1 diabetes patients carried moderately but significantly shorter TCRB CDR3s.

Their specific antigens are unknown. Since all of the isolated RNA was reverse transcribed, expressed TCRB transcripts were what got sequenced. TCRdb's copy holds only in-frame clones and misses some; the assay was immunoSEQ multiplex PCR. Of 600,000 to 750,000 clones detected, around an eighth appear once; the ten largest clones hold more than 0.1%. What was sequenced was naive CD4+ T cells from blood. The source is a man aged 25-45 years with type 1 diabetes.

The chain uses TRBV9 and TRBJ2-1; TRBD1 aligns across 9 bases. V lost 4 bases to trimming and J lost 6 bases; unmatched junction nucleotides: 11. CDR3 length equals 16 residues. Germline loops: CDR1 SGDLS, CDR2 YYNGEE. CDR3 sequence: CASSPSAGTGPNEQFF. As DNA, the CDR3 is TGTGCCAGCAGCCCCTCGGCTGGGACAGGGCCCAATGAGCAGTTCTTC.

This clone occurred a few times. The J gene is TRBJ1-2, the V gene TRBV7-2, with no clear D. Trimming left V 5 bases short and J 6 bases short, with 16 bases between. The CDR3 runs 14 residues. Germline V lookup: CDR1 SGHTA, CDR2 FQGNSA. CDR3 in amino acids: CASSTREAVDGYTF. The CDR3 nucleotides read TGTGCCAGCAGCACCCGAGAGGCCGTGGATGGCTACACCTTC. Together with reference TRBV7-2 and TRBJ1-2, the CDR3 gives the full variable domain: GAGVSQSPSNKVTEKGKDVELRCDPISGHTALYWYRQSLGQGLEFLIYFQGNSAPDKSGLPSDRFSAERTGGSVSTLTIQRTQQEDSAVYLCASSTREAVDGYTFGSGTRLTVV.

In this sample, this clone turned up a few times. The chain recombines TRBV18 with TRBJ2-1; 8 nucleotides line up with TRBD1. The germline V gene has CDR1 KGHSH and CDR2 LQKENI. After removal of 4 bases from V and 8 bases from J, the junction contained 13 bases not matched to a gene. This CDR3 spans 16 amino acids. The CDR3 coding sequence is TGTGCCAGCTCACTGAATGGACAGGGAACAGGCGATGAGCAGTTCTTC. Translated: CASSLNGQGTGDEQFF.

This clone was seen only a few times. The rearrangement links TRBV5-1 to TRBJ2-1; a possible D gene is TRBD2 (5 bases). V was cut by 7 bases and J by 6 bases, with 17 bases left in between. In germline, CDR1 is SGHRS, CDR2 YFSETQ. The CDR3 length is 14 residues. CDR3 loop: CASAVRGDGNEQFF. Here the CDR3 DNA reads TGCGCCAGCGCGGTCCGGGGTGATGGCAATGAGCAGTTCTTC.

This clone was seen a handful of times. The chain couples TRBV9 to TRBJ1-2; 8 bases line up with TRBD1. Germline trimming cut 4 bases from V and 3 bases from J; bases unmatched to any gene: 5. Germline loops: CDR1 SGDLS, CDR2 YYNGEE. CDR3 size: 14 residues. The CDR3 protein is CASSIGQGDYGYTF. The CDR3 DNA reads TGTGCCAGCAGCATTGGACAGGGTGACTATGGCTACACCTTC. Supplemented by reference TRBV9 and TRBJ1-2, the full variable domain reads DSGVTQTPKHLITATGQRVTLRCSPRSGDLSVYWYQQSLDQGLQFLIQYYNGEERAKGNILERFSAQQFPDLHSELNLSSLELGDSALYFCASSIGQGDYGYTFGSGTRLTVV.

The rearrangement uses TRBV11-2 and TRBJ1-5; TRBD1 matches at 7 bases. CDR3 length equals 15 residues. With 1 base clipped from V and 4 bases from J, the junction kept 4 bases outside the gene matches. Germline CDR1 SGHAT, CDR2 FQNNGV. The CDR3 DNA sequence: TGTGCCAGCAGCTTAGGCGGGACAGCAAATCAGCCCCAGCATTTT. This sequence encodes CASSLGGTANQPQHF.

This clone was observed a handful of times. This chain uses TRBV7-9 with TRBJ2-5; the match to TRBD2 covers 12 bases. From germline, CDR1 is SEHNR and CDR2 FQNEAQ (reference sequence). The J segment lost 4 bases and the V segment lost 5 bases, leaving 5 bases of the junction unmatched. The CDR3 extends over 15 amino acids. DNA of the CDR3: TGTGCCAGCAGCCCCTGGACTAGCGGGGCAGAGACCCAGTACTTC. Protein product: CASSPWTSGAETQYF.

A few counts support this clone. This chain uses TRBV11-2 with TRBJ2-5, with a possible D match to TRBD2 (7 bases). The germline V gene encodes CDR1 SGHAT and CDR2 FQNNGV. The CDR3 loop spans 16 amino acids. Trimming took 1 base from V and 5 from J, leaving 17 bases between them. This CDR3 is CASSLGGTGGRETQYF. Written as DNA, the CDR3 is TGTGCCAGCAGCTTAGGTGGTACGGGGGGCCGGGAGACCCAGTACTTC.

The chain combines TRBV2 with TRBJ2-1, with TRBD2 matching 8 bases. V shed 8 bases and J 8 bases; nucleotides not matched to a gene: 11. This CDR3 region has 14 residues. Germline CDR1 SNHLY, CDR2 FYNNEI. The CDR3 coding sequence is TGTGCCAGCCTAAGGGAACTAGCGGCCTATGAGCAGTTCTTC. Residues: CASLRELAAYEQFF.

This chain uses TRBV18 with TRBJ2-3; 8 bases agree with TRBD2. Per the germline V gene, CDR1 is KGHSH and CDR2 is LQKENI. With V trimmed by 3 bases and J by 1 base, 3 bases remained unmatched. CDR3 length: 15 amino acids. The CDR3 DNA sequence: TGTGCCAGCTCACCTCCAGCGGGAGGCACAGATACGCAGTATTTT. Translating gives CASSPPAGGTDTQYF.

The genes are TRBV4-1 and TRBJ2-4; D possibly matches TRBD1 or TRBD2 (6 bases each). CDR3 size: 16 residues. The V and J ends lost 0 bases and 5 bases respectively, with 14 bases between them. The germline V gene has CDR1 MGHRA and CDR2 YSYEKL. The CDR3 spells CASSQDRGSGENIQYF. In nucleotides, the CDR3 is TGCGCCAGCAGCCAAGATCGGGGGTCAGGGGAAAACATTCAGTACTTC.

This clone was seen only a few times. V and J are TRBV7-2 and TRBJ2-1; TRBD2 matches 15 bases. Looked up from germline, CDR1 is SGHTA and CDR2 is FQGNSA. The junction had 6 bases not matched to a gene; V was cut back by 5 bases and J by 10 bases. The CDR3 loop spans 15 amino acids. The CDR3, as DNA: TGTGCCAGCAGCAAGGGACTAGCGGGGGGTAAAGAGCAGTTCTTC. Residues: CASSKGLAGGKEQFF.

This clone was seen only a few times. The genes are TRBV27 and TRBJ2-7, with 8 bases lining up with TRBD1. Trimming at V came to 2 bases and at J to 7 bases, leaving 7 bases not matched to a gene. The germline V gene has CDR1 MNHEY and CDR2 SMNVEV (reference sequence). CDR3 size: 14 residues. CDR3 sequence reads: CASSLEGRGREQYF. CDR3 DNA: TGTGCCAGCAGTTTAGAGGGCAGGGGGCGAGAGCAGTACTTC.

The chain couples TRBV30 to TRBJ2-5; no clear D gene. Trimming pared 2 bases from V and 2 bases from J, leaving 6 bases between. CDR3 length: 12 amino acids. Germline V CDR1 and CDR2: GTSNPN, SVGIG (reference sequence). CDR3 protein: CAWSRPQETQYF. CDR3 DNA: TGTGCCTGGAGTCGGCCTCAAGAGACCCAGTACTTC.

The V gene is TRBV5-6, the J gene TRBJ2-5; no clear D gene. The J call is uncertain, as TRBJ2-7 better fits the DNA end. The CDR3 totals 13 residues. The germline gives CDR1 SGHDT, CDR2 YYEEEE. CDR3 nucleotide sequence: TGTGCCAGCAGCTTGGCAGTGAGCTACGAGCAGTACTTC. Amino acids: CASSLAVSYEQYF.